The 23 T cell receptor beta chains in this list originate from one sample, sequenced in a study of T cell responses to AZD1222 COVID-19 vaccine. Only in-frame clones appear in the TCRdb table, and some are missing; sequencing was by immunoSEQ multiplex PCR. The sample includes about 85,000 clones, roughly 90% of them seen just once. The source was peripheral blood, collected on day 0 of AZD1222 vaccination. These receptors all stem from an adult in good health.

The chain combines TRBV7-2 with TRBJ2-3; weak D call: TRBD1 (5 bases). With 0 bases removed from V and 1 base from J, the gap between germline ends came to 8 bases. CDR1 is SGHTA and CDR2 is FQGNSA in the germline V gene. This CDR3 has 15 residues. CDR3 nucleotide sequence: TGTGCCAGCAGCTTAGCTTCCAGGGGCACAGATACGCAGTATTTT. Amino acid sequence: CASSLASRGTDTQYF.

The chain joins TRBV19 to TRBJ2-7; D gene unclear. Germline V gene sequence: CDR1 LNHDA, CDR2 SQIVND (reference sequence). The germline V and J ends were trimmed by 1 base and 5 bases, with 12 bases remaining between them. This CDR3 spans 14 amino acids. The chain's CDR3 is CASSIGKGADEQYF. The CDR3 DNA reads as TGTGCCAGTAGTATAGGGAAGGGCGCCGACGAGCAGTACTTC.

The rearrangement uses TRBV2 and TRBJ1-2, with D maybe TRBD1 (5 bases). Per germline, CDR1 SNHLY and CDR2 FYNNEI. The germline V and J ends were trimmed by 5 bases and 4 bases, with 11 bases remaining between them. This CDR3 is built from 13 residues. CDR3 DNA: TGTGCCAGCAGTCGGGACTTGCTCTATGGCTACACCTTC. Its protein product is CASSRDLLYGYTF.

This clone showed up just once. The rearrangement links TRBV28 to TRBJ1-2, with 7 bases that match TRBD1. The germline V gene encodes CDR1 MDHEN and CDR2 SYDVKM. This CDR3 comprises 12 residues. J was trimmed by 8 bases and V by 7 bases; bases with no gene match: 7. The CDR3 bases are TGTGCCAGCACCGACAGGGCTTTCGGCTACACCTTC. Translated, it gives CASTDRAFGYTF.

The chain joins TRBV6-5 to TRBJ2-3; possibly TRBD1 or TRBD2 for D (5 bases each). Germline V gene sequence: CDR1 MNHEY, CDR2 SVGAGI. Between the trimmed V and J ends, which lost 6 bases and 1 base, there was a span of 11 bases. The CDR3 length is 14 residues. The CDR3 spells CASRGDRRTDTQYF. For the CDR3, the DNA is TGTGCCAGCAGGGGGGACCGCCGCACAGATACGCAGTATTTT.

Remarks on this clone: This specimen includes other DNA sequences encoding the same CDR3. V is TRBV4-1 and J is TRBJ1-1; maybe TRBD1 (6 bases). Trimming removed 3 bases at V and 1 base at J, with 9 bases between. Germline CDR1 is MGHRA and CDR2 is YSYEKL. There are 14 residues in the CDR3. CDR3 loop: CASSHPDRNTEAFF. CDR3 DNA: TGCGCCAGCAGCCACCCGGACAGGAACACTGAAGCTTTCTTT.

CDR3 bases: TGCGCCAGCAGCTTGGGGCAGCTTTACAATGAGCAGTTCTTC. Protein sequence: CASSLGQLYNEQFF. The chain is built from TRBV5-1 and TRBJ2-1, with D hard to call. The CDR3 contains 14 residues. CDR1 SGHRS and CDR2 YFSETQ come from the germline V gene. The ends were cut back, 0 bases at V and 4 bases at J, with 8 bases in the middle.

This clone has a single count. CDR3 residues: CASSSGDRGNQPQHF. CDR3 DNA sequence: TGTGCCAGCAGTTCCGGGGACAGGGGGAATCAGCCCCAGCATTTT. The rearrangement uses TRBV6-2 or TRBV6-3 and TRBJ1-5, with 11 bases lining up with TRBD1. Germline V gene data show CDR1 as MNHEY and CDR2 as SVGEGT. The CDR3 totals 15 residues. Trimming cost V 4 bases and J 4 bases; bases outside gene matches: 3.

This sequence joins TRBV18 and TRBJ2-2; 10 bases agree with TRBD2. Germline V gives CDR1 KGHSH, CDR2 LQKENI. V was pared by 3 bases and J by 3 bases, with 4 bases of the junction left unmatched. This CDR3 contains 16 residues. The CDR3 DNA sequence: TGTGCCAGCTCACCCCAACTAGCGGGATACACCGGGGAGCTGTTTTTT. It yields the protein CASSPQLAGYTGELFF.

V usage is TRBV18 and J usage is TRBJ1-1; D gene uncertain. This CDR3 contains 13 residues. The germline gives CDR1 KGHSH, CDR2 LQKENI. The V and J ends lost 0 bases and 5 bases respectively, with 7 bases between them. The CDR3 is CASSPPYGTEAFF. The DNA for the CDR3 is TGTGCCAGCTCACCACCCTATGGAACTGAAGCTTTCTTT.

This clone came up once. The V call is TRBV28, the J call TRBJ2-4; TRBD2 might be the D (5 bases). V lost 8 bases and J 0 bases, leaving 23 bases between the germline ends. The germline V gene encodes CDR1 MDHEN and CDR2 SYDVKM. There are 18 residues in the CDR3. DNA for the CDR3: TGTGCCAGCCGGCGGGCTGGCGACCAGACCCTAGCCAAAAACATTCAGTACTTC. This sequence encodes CASRRAGDQTLAKNIQYF.

This chain links TRBV19 with TRBJ2-1, with a weak D call TRBD1 (5 bases). The V gene's germline CDR1 is LNHDA and CDR2 SQIVND (reference sequence). Trimming shortened V by 5 bases and J by 7 bases, and 12 bases separated the two germline ends. The CDR3 loop spans 13 amino acids. The CDR3 DNA follows: TGTGCCAGTAGTTCGGCTAGGGGTAATGAGCAGTTCTTC. Amino acid sequence: CASSSARGNEQFF. The full variable domain, in which reference TRBV19 and TRBJ2-1 provide the parts outside the CDR3, is DGGITQSPKYLFRKEGQNVTLSCEQNLNHDAMYWYRQDPGQGLRLIYYSQIVNDFQKGDIAEGYSVSREKKESFPLTVTSAQKNPTAFYLCASSSARGNEQFFGPGTRLTVL.

The J gene is TRBJ2-2, the V gene TRBV11-2, with a weak D call TRBD1 (6 bases). There are 13 residues in the CDR3. The germline V gene has CDR1 SGHAT and CDR2 FQNNGV. Trimming removed 3 bases from V and 6 bases from J, with 8 bases in between. DNA for the CDR3: TGTGCCAGCAGCTTTGGGGGCCCCGGGGAGCTGTTTTTT. Protein product: CASSFGGPGELFF.

This clone was recorded only once. This sequence joins TRBV29-1 and TRBJ2-2, with no clear D. This CDR3 contains 15 residues. V shed 0 bases and J shed 4 bases, with 12 bases lying between them. Germline CDR1 SQVTM, CDR2 ANQGSEA. CDR3 DNA sequence: TGCAGCGTTGAAGATTCAAGGGTAGTCACCGGGGAGCTGTTTTTT. Translated: CSVEDSRVVTGELFF.

This clone was detected only a few times. This same CDR3 is encoded by further DNA sequences in the sample. This chain joins TRBV5-1 and TRBJ2-1; 8 positions match TRBD2. The CDR3 runs to 16 residues. V trimming: 1 base; J trimming: 0 bases; junction bases outside the gene matches: 3. Germline lookup yields CDR1 SGHRS and CDR2 YFSETQ. The CDR3 coding sequence is TGCGCCAGCAGCTTGACACGGGGGGGCTCCTACAATGAGCAGTTCTTC. Protein: CASSLTRGGSYNEQFF.

This clone was picked up one time. This chain uses TRBV9 with TRBJ1-3; D is perhaps TRBD1 (5 bases). This CDR3 spans 15 amino acids. Germline V CDR1 and CDR2: SGDLS, YYNGEE. Trimming removed 0 bases from V and 3 bases from J, with 10 bases in between. The CDR3 region has the DNA TGTGCCAGCAGCGTAGCCGCAGGGATTGGAAACACCATATATTTT. Amino acid sequence: CASSVAAGIGNTIYF.

V usage is TRBV5-8 and J usage is TRBJ1-2, with no clear D. CDR3 length equals 16 residues. V was trimmed by 4 bases and J by 9 bases, leaving 25 bases between them. Germline-derived CDR1 and CDR2 are SGHTS and YDEGEE. CDR3 residues: CASSALFLFPSRSYTF. For the CDR3, the DNA is TGTGCCAGCAGCGCGCTGTTTTTGTTTCCAAGCAGAAGCTACACCTTC.

V and J are TRBV5-1 and TRBJ1-2; D perhaps matches TRBD1 (6 bases). In germline, CDR1 is SGHRS, CDR2 YFSETQ. The CDR3 is made up of 13 amino acids. Trimming removed 3 bases from V and 8 bases from J, with 14 bases in between. The CDR3 sequence: CASSSGAQGGYTF. The CDR3 DNA reads as TGCGCCAGCAGCTCGGGGGCGCAGGGAGGCTACACCTTC.

This clone was observed a handful of times. The V gene is TRBV4-1, the J gene TRBJ2-7; 14 bases are a match to TRBD2. Germline V gene lookup returns CDR1 MGHRA and CDR2 YSYEKL. CDR3 length equals 20 residues. V was clipped by 2 bases and J by 6 bases; unmatched bases: 18. The CDR3 loop reads CASSQSHTPPGGLAGAEQYF. The CDR3, as DNA: TGCGCCAGCAGCCAATCGCATACCCCCCCGGGGGGACTAGCGGGAGCCGAGCAGTACTTC.

The chain couples TRBV27 to TRBJ1-5, with D possibly being TRBD1 (5 bases). This CDR3 spans 15 amino acids. Per germline, CDR1 MNHEY and CDR2 SMNVEV (reference sequence). Trimming removed 6 bases from V and 2 bases from J, with 14 bases in between. The CDR3 sequence: CASRPGPARNQPQHF. The CDR3 DNA reads as TGTGCCAGCAGGCCGGGGCCGGCTCGCAATCAGCCCCAGCATTTT.

V and J are TRBV5-1 and TRBJ2-7, with D possibly matching TRBD2 (6 bases). The V and J ends lost 1 base and 0 bases respectively, with 14 bases between them. CDR1 is SGHRS and CDR2 is YFSETQ in the germline V gene. The CDR3 spans 16 residues. The CDR3 coding sequence is TGCGCCAGCAGCTTGACGAGCGGGCTCAGCTCCTACGAGCAGTACTTC. It translates to CASSLTSGLSSYEQYF.

The V and J genes are TRBV6-4 and TRBJ1-6; the D is unclear. The germline V gene has CDR1 MRHNA and CDR2 SNTAGT. The CDR3 loop spans 14 amino acids. Between the trimmed V and J ends, which lost 2 bases and 7 bases, there was a span of 9 bases. The DNA for the CDR3 is TGTGCCAGCAGTGACGGGTTTCCCAATTCACCCCTCCACTTT. Its translation is CASSDGFPNSPLHF.

V usage is TRBV7-3 and J usage is TRBJ2-3; TRBD2 agrees at 11 bases. Germline lookup yields CDR1 SGHTA and CDR2 FQGTGA. The CDR3 is 15 amino acids. With 2 bases clipped from V and 6 bases from J, the junction kept 4 bases outside the gene matches. This chain's CDR3 is CASSLRLAGMDTQYF. In nucleotides, the CDR3 is TGTGCCAGCAGCTTACGACTAGCGGGGATGGATACGCAGTATTTT.